This TCR beta chain is from a study (dated by TCRdb to between 2015 and 2017). Some background on the complete study: The study examined whether tumor-infiltrating Tregs in breast cancer are drawn from blood Tregs or arise in situ by conversion from other CD4+ T cell subsets.

The memory CD4+ T cell population was isolated based on a CD4+CD45RO+CD25- phenotype. Tregs, naive and memory CD4+ T cells from tumor, blood and ipsilateral draining lymph nodes of about five breast cancer patients underwent full-length TCR alpha and beta sequencing. Tumor tissue and lymph nodes obtained by ipsilateral axillary dissection were perfused with PBS, cut into small pieces and digested using collagenase I and hyaluronidase. Sorted cell populations were confirmed by FACS to exceed 90% purity. Beyond this particular receptor, the publication reports: The larger-cohort validation was restricted to a single TCR beta V-J rearrangement rather than whole repertoires. In terms of TCR gene usage, tumor memory CD4+ T cells clustered together with blood and lymph node memory CD4+ cells, as well as with lymph node naive CD4+ cells. The TCR alpha and beta sequences of tumor-infiltrating Tregs showed the greatest overlap with tumor naive CD4+ T cells, followed by blood naive CD4+ T cells.

Full-length TCR variable regions were amplified by 5' RACE PCR using constant-region reverse primers, and then by semi-nested PCR using Nested Universal Primer A. The ReliaPrep RNA Cell Miniprep System was used to extract total RNA, which was then reverse transcribed into 5'RACE-ready cDNA with the SMARTer RACE 5'/3' Kit. Multiplex adaptors were used to barcode the full-length TCR alpha and beta libraries, which were then sequenced on an Illumina MiSeq. For the original study's pipeline: Sequencing data were pooled across the five patients for each of nine subset-tissue groups and compared by unsupervised clustering of TCR gene usage. The Morisita-Horn index, with shared sequences weighted by their contribution to each repertoire, was used to calculate repertoire similarity. Clones were called with MiXCR by TCRdb after fastp trimmed the public reads at Q25, and only in-frame beta chains were retained. Each CDR3 protein appears once, grouped with its most common genes and DNA. Here the V and J calls rest on TCRdb's processing, not on the authors' analysis. In this sample the table shows 6,400 or so distinct CDR3 sequences, 55% to 60% of which occur a single time. Of the sample, 4.1% falls within the top ten clones.

A remark on this clonotype: Its antigen is unknown. Within one base of it there is no much larger clone, and no base qualities were kept.

Trimming leaves V shorter by 6 bases and J shorter by 4 bases, with the junction holding 7 bases beyond the gene matches. The CDR3 goes from the cysteine to the phenylalanine over 15 residues. Only the CDR3 portion is preserved as DNA: 45 bases, with reading frame beginning at the first base. The sequencing input was tumor-infiltrating memory CD4+ T cells sorted from the breast tumor. The meaning of the sample's cell subset or site label: memory CD4+ T cells, CD4+CD45RO+CD25-. The sequence is built from TRBV12-3 or TRBV12-4 and TRBJ2-3; 10 bases in the middle match TRBD2. The clonotype comes from a female donor with breast cancer. The DNA sequence is as follows: TGTGCCAGCAGCGAACTAGCGGGGTCCCCAGATACGCAGTATTTT. Its amino acids are CASSELAGSPDTQYF.